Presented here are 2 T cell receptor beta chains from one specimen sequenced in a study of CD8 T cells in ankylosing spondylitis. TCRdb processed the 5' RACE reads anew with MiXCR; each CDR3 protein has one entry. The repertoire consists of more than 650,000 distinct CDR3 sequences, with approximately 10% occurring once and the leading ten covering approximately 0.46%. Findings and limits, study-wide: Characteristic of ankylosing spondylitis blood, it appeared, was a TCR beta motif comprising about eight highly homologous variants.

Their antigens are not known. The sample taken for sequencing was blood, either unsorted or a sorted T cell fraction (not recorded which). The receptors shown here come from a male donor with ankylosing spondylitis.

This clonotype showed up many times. CDR3 residues: CASSSGSDTQYF. CDR3 bases: TGTGCCAGCAGTTCAGGGTCAGATACGCAGTATTTT. The V and J genes are TRBV12-3 or TRBV12-4 and TRBJ2-3, with D perhaps TRBD1 (5 bases). Trimming cost V 4 bases and J 4 bases, with 6 bases left between them. The length of the CDR3 is 12 residues.

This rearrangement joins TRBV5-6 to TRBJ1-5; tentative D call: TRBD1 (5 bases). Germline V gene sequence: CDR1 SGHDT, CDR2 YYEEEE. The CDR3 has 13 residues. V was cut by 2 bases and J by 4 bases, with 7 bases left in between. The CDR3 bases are TGTGCCAGCAGCTTACAGGATAATCAGCCCCAGCATTTT. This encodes CASSLQDNQPQHF.